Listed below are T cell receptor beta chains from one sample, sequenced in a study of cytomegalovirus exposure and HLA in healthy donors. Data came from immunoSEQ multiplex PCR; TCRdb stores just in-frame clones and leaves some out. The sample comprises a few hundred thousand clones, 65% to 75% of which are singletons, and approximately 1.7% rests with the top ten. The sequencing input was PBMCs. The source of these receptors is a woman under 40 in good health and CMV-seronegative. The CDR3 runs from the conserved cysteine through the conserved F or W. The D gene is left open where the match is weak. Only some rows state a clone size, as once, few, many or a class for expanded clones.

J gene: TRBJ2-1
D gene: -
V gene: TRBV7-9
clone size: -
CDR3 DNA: TGTGCCAGCAGCCCCGACAGGGAGCAGTTCTTC
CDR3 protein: CASSPDREQFF

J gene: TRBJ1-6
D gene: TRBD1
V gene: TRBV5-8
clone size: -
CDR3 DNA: TGTGCCAGCAGTCCCGGGACAGCGAGGTCACCCCTCCACTTT
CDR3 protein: CASSPGTARSPLHF

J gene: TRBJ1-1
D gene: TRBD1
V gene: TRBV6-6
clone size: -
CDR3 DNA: TGTGCCAGCAGCCCGGACAGGGGGGGCACTGAAGCTTTCTTT
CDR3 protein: CASSPDRGGTEAFF

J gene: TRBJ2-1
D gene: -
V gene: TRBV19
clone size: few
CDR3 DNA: TGTGCCAGTAAAAGTAGGAGGGGCGACGAGCAGTTCTTC
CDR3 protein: CASKSRRGDEQFF

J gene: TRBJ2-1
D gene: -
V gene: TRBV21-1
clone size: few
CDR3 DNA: TGTGCCAGCAGCAAGAGGAACAACAATGAGCAGTTCTTC
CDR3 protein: CASSKRNNNEQFF

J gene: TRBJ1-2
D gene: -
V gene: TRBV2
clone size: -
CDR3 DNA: TGTGCCAGCAGTGAACGTGGTAGTTCACATGGCTACACCTTC
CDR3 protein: CASSERGSSHGYTF

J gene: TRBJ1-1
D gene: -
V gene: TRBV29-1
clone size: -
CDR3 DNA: TGCAGCGTGCGCCCGGGGGGGCTGAACACTGAAGCTTTCTTT
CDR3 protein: CSVRPGGLNTEAFF

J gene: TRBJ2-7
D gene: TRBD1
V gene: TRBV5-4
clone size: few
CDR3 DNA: TGTGCCAGCAGCTTGCACCGGAGCGGGACAGGGGGTCCCTACGAGCAGTACTTC
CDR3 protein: CASSLHRSGTGGPYEQYF

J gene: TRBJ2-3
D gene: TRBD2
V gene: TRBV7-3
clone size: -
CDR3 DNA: TGTGCCAGCAGCCCTCTCGGGGGGGGTGGCACAGATACGCAGTATTTT
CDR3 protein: CASSPLGGGGTDTQYF

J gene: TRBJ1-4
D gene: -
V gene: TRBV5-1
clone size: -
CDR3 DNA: TGCGCCAGCAGCTCTCCGACGGATGGGAGTGAAAAGCTGTTTTTT
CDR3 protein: CASSSPTDGSEKLFF

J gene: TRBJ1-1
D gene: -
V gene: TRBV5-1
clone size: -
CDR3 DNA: TGCGCCAGCAGCTTAGCGGTTTCAGGTGAAGCTTTCTTT
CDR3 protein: CASSLAVSGEAFF

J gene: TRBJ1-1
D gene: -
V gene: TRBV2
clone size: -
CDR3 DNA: TGTGCCAGCAGCCTCGCGGTGAACACTGAAGCTTTCTTT
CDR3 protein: CASSLAVNTEAFF

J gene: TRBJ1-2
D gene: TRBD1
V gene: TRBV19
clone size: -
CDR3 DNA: TGTGCCAGTGGATCTATCCGGGACAGCAGAATTAACTATGGCTACACCTTC
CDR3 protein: CASGSIRDSRINYGYTF

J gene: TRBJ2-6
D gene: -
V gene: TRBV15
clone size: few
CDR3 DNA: TGTGCCACCAGCACGAGACAGGTACAATCTGGGGCCAACGTCCTGACTTTC
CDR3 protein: CATSTRQVQSGANVLTF

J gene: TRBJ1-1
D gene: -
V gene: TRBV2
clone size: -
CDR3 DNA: TGTGCCAGCAGTGCGCCGGGACTTCGGGCGCAGGGCACTGAAGCTTTCTTT
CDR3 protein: CASSAPGLRAQGTEAFF

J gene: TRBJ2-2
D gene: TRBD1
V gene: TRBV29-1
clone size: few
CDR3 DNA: TGCAGCTTCTACAGGGGTCTAAACACCGGGGAGCTGTTTTTT
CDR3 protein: CSFYRGLNTGELFF

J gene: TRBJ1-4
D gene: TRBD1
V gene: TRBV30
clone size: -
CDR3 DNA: TGTGCTTTTACCCAGGGGGTCAGAACTAATGAAAAACTGTTTTTT
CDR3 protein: CAFTQGVRTNEKLFF

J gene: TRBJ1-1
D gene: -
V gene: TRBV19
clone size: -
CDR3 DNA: TGTGCCAGTAGTATAGATTTTGGGGGACTAACTGAAGCTTTCTTT
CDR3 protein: CASSIDFGGLTEAFF

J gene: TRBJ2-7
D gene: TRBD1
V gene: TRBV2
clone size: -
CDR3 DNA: TGTGCCAGCAGTGCCGGGACAGGGGTCTCCGAGCAGTACTTC
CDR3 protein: CASSAGTGVSEQYF

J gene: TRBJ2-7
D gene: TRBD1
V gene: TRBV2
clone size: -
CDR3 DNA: TGTGCCAGCGGGACCTTCGACAGGGGGGGCGAGCAGTACTTC
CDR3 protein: CASGTFDRGGEQYF

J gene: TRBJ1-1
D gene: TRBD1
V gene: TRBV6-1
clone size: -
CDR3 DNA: TGTGCCAGCAGACTGACAGGGCGGAACACTGAAGCTTTCTTT
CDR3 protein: CASRLTGRNTEAFF

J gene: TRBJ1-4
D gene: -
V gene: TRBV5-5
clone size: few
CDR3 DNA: TGTGCCAGCAGCTTGGATCCGGGGAGCGGTGAAAAACTGTTTTTT
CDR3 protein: CASSLDPGSGEKLFF

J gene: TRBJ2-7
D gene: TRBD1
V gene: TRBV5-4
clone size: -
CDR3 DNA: TGTGCCAGCAGCGCCTACCGGGACAGAACCTACGAGCAGTACTTC
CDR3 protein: CASSAYRDRTYEQYF

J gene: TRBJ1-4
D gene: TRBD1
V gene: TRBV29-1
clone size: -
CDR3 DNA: TGCAGCGTTACAGGACAGGGTGGGGGTGAGGAAAAACTGTTTTTT
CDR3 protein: CSVTGQGGGEEKLFF

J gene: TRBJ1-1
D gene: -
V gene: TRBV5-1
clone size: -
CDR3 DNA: TGCGCCAGCAGCCTGAGGCCCCCGGGGGTTGGGAAGGCTGAAGCTTTCTTT
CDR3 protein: CASSLRPPGVGKAEAFF

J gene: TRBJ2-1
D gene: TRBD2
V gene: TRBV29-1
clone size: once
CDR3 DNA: TGCAGCACCGGGGGGACTAGCGGGAGTAATTACTACAATGAGCAGTTCTTC
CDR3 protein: CSTGGTSGSNYYNEQFF

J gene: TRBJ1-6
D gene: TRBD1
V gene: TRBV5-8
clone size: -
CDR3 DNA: TGTGCCAGCAGCCCAATCCGGGACAGGGTTTCACCCCTCCACTTT
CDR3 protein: CASSPIRDRVSPLHF

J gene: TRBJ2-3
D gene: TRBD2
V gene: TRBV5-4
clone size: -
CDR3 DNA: TGTGCCAGCACCTCGACTAGCGGGGGGGCCCCAGATACGCAGTATTTT
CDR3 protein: CASTSTSGGAPDTQYF

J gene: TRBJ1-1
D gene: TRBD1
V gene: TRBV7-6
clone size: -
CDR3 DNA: TGTGCCAGCAGCTTATACGACAGGGTGGCGAACACTGAAGCTTTCTTT
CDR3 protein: CASSLYDRVANTEAFF

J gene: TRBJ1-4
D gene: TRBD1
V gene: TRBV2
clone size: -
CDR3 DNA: TGTGCCAGCAGTGAAGCCGGAACCGGGACAGGGGTGTTT
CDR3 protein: CASSEAGTGTGVF

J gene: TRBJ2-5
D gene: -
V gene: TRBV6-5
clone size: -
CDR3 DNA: TGTGCCAGCAGTTCGACATTGCAAGAGACCCAGTACTTC
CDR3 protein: CASSSTLQETQYF

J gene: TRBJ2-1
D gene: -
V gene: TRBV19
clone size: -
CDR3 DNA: TGTGCCAGCAGGACGTGGGGGCAAGACAATGAGCAGTTCTTC
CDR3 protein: CASRTWGQDNEQFF

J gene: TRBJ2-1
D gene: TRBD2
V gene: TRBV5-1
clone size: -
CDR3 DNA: TGCGCCAGCAGCCTGGGCCGACTAGCGGGGTTGTACAATGAGCAGTTCTTC
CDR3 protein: CASSLGRLAGLYNEQFF

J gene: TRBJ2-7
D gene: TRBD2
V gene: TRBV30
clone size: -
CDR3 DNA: TGTGCCTGGACCTTAGGGGGACTAGCGGGAGAGCAGTACTTC
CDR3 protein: CAWTLGGLAGEQYF

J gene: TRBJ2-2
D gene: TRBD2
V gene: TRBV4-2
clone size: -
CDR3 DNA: TGTGCCAGCAGCCTTAGCGGGGGGGCCTACACCGGGGAGCTGTTTTTT
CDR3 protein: CASSLSGGAYTGELFF

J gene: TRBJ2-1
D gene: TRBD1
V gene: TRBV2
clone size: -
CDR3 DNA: TGTGCCAGCAGTGAAGAGTGGACAGGGTACAATGAGCAGTTCTTC
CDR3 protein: CASSEEWTGYNEQFF

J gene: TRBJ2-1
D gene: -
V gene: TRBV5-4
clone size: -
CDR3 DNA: TGTGCCAGCAGCTTAAGCGGGCGACTTGTTGAGCAGTTCTTC
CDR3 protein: CASSLSGRLVEQFF

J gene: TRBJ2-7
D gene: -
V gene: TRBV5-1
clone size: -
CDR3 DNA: TGCGCCAGCAGCTTGGGGGGGGAGAATTCCTACGAGCAGTACTTC
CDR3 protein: CASSLGGENSYEQYF

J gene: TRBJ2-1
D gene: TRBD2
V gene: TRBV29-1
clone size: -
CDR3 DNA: TGCAGCGTTGCAGGTAGAATAGCGGGGGCTTCCTACAATGAGCAGTTCTTC
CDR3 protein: CSVAGRIAGASYNEQFF

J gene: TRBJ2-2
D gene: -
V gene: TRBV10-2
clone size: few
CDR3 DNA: TGCGCCAGCAGTGAGGGGGTCGGAGGGAACACCGGGGAGCTGTTTTTT
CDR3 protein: CASSEGVGGNTGELFF

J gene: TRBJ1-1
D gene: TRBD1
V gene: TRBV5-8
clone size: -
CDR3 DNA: TGTGCCCGCAGCTTGACAGGGATGAACCCTGAAGCTTTCTTT
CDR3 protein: CARSLTGMNPEAFF

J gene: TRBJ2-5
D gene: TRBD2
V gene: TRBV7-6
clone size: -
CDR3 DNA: TGTGCCAGCAGCTTAGCGACTAGCGGGCTCCCGGTTGGGGAGACCCAGTACTTC
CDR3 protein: CASSLATSGLPVGETQYF

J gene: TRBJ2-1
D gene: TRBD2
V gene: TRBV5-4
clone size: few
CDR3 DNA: TGTGCCAGCAGCTTCTTCCTAGCGGGGGAGCAGTTCTTC
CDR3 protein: CASSFFLAGEQFF

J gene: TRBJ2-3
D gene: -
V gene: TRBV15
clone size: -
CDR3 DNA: TGTGCCACCCCGGGGAAGGCCCCAGATACGCAGTATTTT
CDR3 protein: CATPGKAPDTQYF

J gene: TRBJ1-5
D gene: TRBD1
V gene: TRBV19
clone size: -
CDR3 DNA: TGTGCCAGTAGCCAGACAGGGGCAATTCAGCCCCAGCATTTT
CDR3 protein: CASSQTGAIQPQHF

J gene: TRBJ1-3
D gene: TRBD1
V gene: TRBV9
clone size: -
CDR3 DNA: TGTGCCAGCAGCGTCACAGGGGTCGGAAACACCATATATTTT
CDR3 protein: CASSVTGVGNTIYF

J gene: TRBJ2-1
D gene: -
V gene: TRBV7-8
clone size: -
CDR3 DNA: TGTGCCAGCAGCTTATACAGAGACAATGAGCAGTTCTTC
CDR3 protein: CASSLYRDNEQFF

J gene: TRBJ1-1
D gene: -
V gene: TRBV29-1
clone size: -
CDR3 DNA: TGCAGCGGTAGTCTGAACACTGAAGCTTTCTTT
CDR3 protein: CSGSLNTEAFF

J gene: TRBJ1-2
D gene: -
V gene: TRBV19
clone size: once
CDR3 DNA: TGTGCCAGTAGTACCCCCCAGATGACAGATGGCTACACCTTC
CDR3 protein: CASSTPQMTDGYTF

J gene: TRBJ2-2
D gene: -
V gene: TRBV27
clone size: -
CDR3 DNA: TGTGCCAGCACTTCTAACGGGGAGCTGTTTTTT
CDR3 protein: CASTSNGELFF

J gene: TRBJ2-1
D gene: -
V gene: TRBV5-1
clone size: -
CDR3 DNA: TGCGCCAGCAGCTTGGTTTTGGGGACTGCCTCCCTTGGGAATGAGCAGTTCTTC
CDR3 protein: CASSLVLGTASLGNEQFF

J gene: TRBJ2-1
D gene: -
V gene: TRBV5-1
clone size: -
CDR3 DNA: TGCGCCAGCAGCTTGGAAGCGGCCTCCTACAATGAGCAGTTCTTC
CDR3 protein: CASSLEAASYNEQFF

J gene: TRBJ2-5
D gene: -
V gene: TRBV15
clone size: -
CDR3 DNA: TGTGCCACCAGCAGAGACGACAGGGGAGGGGGCCAAGAGACCCAGTACTTC
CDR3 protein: CATSRDDRGGGQETQYF

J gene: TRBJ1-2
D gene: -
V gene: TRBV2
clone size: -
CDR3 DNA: TGTGCCAGCAGGAACGAACTCTATGGCTACACCTTC
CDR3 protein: CASRNELYGYTF

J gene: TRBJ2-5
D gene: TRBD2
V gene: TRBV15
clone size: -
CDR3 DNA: TGTGCCACCAGCAGCGGGGTAGCGGGAGCACAAGAGACCCAGTACTTC
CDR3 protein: CATSSGVAGAQETQYF

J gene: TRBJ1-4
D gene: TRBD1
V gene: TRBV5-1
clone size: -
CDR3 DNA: TGCGCCAGCAGCTTGGGGTTTCGGGACAGTAATGAAAAACTGTTTTTT
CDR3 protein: CASSLGFRDSNEKLFF

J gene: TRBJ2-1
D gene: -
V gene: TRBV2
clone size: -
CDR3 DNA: TGTGCCAGCTCATACGGCGGGGGCGGTCGGCATGAGCAGTTCTTC
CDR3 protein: CASSYGGGGRHEQFF

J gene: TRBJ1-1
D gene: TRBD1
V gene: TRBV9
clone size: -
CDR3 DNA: TGTGCCAGCAGCCGGACACAGGGGGCTGACACTGAAGCTTTCTTT
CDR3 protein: CASSRTQGADTEAFF

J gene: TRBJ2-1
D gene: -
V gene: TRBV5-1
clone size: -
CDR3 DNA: TGCGCCAGCAGAGGGGGTGGTACGTGGGGCAATGAGCAGTTCTTC
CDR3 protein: CASRGGGTWGNEQFF